One TCR beta chain is described in this entry. No antigen is known for it. Clones were read by immunoSEQ multiplex PCR, and TCRdb kept only the in-frame ones, dropping some. The sample yields some 120,000 clones, around nine tenths seen once. The record originates from a study of graft-versus-host responses after intestinal transplantation. Across the study: All recipients were transplanted with multivisceral, liver-intestinal, or isolated intestinal grafts.

Study outcomes and limitations: In patients with graft-donor T cell macrochimerism, allograft graft-versus-host to host-versus-graft clonal ratios were high.

This CDR3 region has 14 residues. V was shortened by 5 bases and J by 0 bases, with 8 bases between the two germline ends. Germline V lookup: CDR1 MNHNS, CDR2 SASEGT. The chain joins TRBV6-1 to TRBJ1-5; D not resolved. The receptor's source is a human donor who was the organ donor for an intestinal transplant. This specimen was unstimulated CD4+ T cells sorted from spleen or lymph node cells, taken before transplant. CDR3 in DNA: TGTGCCAGCAGTCTGGACGGTAGCAATCAGCCCCAGCATTTT. It codes for CASSLDGSNQPQHF.